The rows below give T cell receptor beta chains drawn from one sample of a study of control samples from healthy donors and cancer patients. The protocol was immunoSEQ multiplex PCR, while the TCRdb copy is restricted to in-frame clones and leaves out a portion. The table shows 150,000 to 200,000 clones, with approximately 93% occurring only once. Sequencing input: blood. These receptor sequences come from a woman between 40 and 55 years old in good health. Each CDR3 is given with its conserved first and last residue.

CSVSRGDGYTF	TRBV29-1	TRBJ1-2
CASSLDSAGGLSEQFF	TRBV11-3	TRBJ2-1
CASSVHAGQGRYEQYF	TRBV10-2	TRBJ2-7
CASSSQGDSPLHF	TRBV25-1	TRBJ1-6
CASSQAGDNEKLFF	TRBV4-3	TRBJ1-4
CAWSKSTVSNQPQHF	TRBV30	TRBJ1-5
CASSGAIGSGNTIYF	TRBV10-2	TRBJ1-3
CASSLAFLAGSYEQYF	TRBV7-2	TRBJ2-7
CASSSDRGYGYTF	TRBV27	TRBJ1-2
CASSLGMKETQYF	TRBV5-6	TRBJ2-5
CASSPVARGITEAFF	TRBV2	TRBJ1-1